These 29 T cell receptor beta chains were sequenced from one sample in a study of blood T cells in healthy people across ages. Then a second PCR, running roughly 6 to 12 cycles, was carried out with a sample-barcoded 5' primer and a J-beta primer mix. MiXCR, applied by TCRdb to the 5' RACE reads, yields one record per CDR3 protein. The data show approximately 360,000 distinct CDR3 sequences, 45% to 60% seen once. Material: blood. These receptors originate from a man in his sixties in good health.

This clonotype was seen a handful of times. The J gene is TRBJ2-5, the V gene TRBV21-1; TRBD1 is the table's D call, not checked against the DNA. TRBV21-1 is listed as a pseudogene. The CDR3 loop spans 13 amino acids. The CDR3 DNA follows: TGTGCCAGCAGCACCAAGGGGCTATACGCGCAGTACTTC. It is translated as CASSTKGLYAQYF.

In this sample, this clonotype turned up once. This chain links TRBV7-6 with TRBJ2-7; D unclear. The CDR3 has 15 residues. V gave up 0 bases and J gave up 0 bases, with 9 bases separating them. Germline CDR1 is SGHVS and CDR2 is FNYEAQ. The CDR3 here is CASSLAYALSYEQYF. As DNA, the CDR3 is TGTGCCAGCAGCTTAGCGTACGCCCTCTCCTACGAGCAGTACTTC. Using reference TRBV7-6 and TRBJ2-7 for the parts outside the CDR3, the full variable domain is GAGVSQSPRYKVTKRGQDVALRCDPISGHVSLYWYRQALGQGPEFLTYFNYEAQQDKSGLPNDRFSAERPEGSISTLTIQRTEQRDSAMYRCASSLAYALSYEQYFGPGTRLTVT.

The chain uses TRBV9 and TRBJ2-4; unclear D gene. The DNA matches TRBJ2-7 better at its end, which makes the J call doubtful. Germline CDR1 SGDLS, CDR2 YYNGEE. The CDR3 is 14 residues long. The CDR3, as DNA: TGTGCCAGCAGCGTAGGGCAGGCCTTCGGCGAGCAGTACTTC. This translates into CASSVGQAFGEQYF.

This chain uses TRBV29-1 with TRBJ1-1; 7 nucleotides agree with TRBD1. Germline values: CDR1 SQVTM, CDR2 ANQGSEA. V lost 6 bases, J lost 1 base, and 8 bases stayed unmatched. The CDR3 spans 14 residues. The CDR3 sequence is CSVRGPTRNTEAFF. The DNA of the CDR3 is TGCAGCGTGAGGGGGCCTACAAGGAACACTGAAGCTTTCTTT.

The chain employs TRBV28 and TRBJ1-2; no firm D call. Germline V gene lookup returns CDR1 MDHEN and CDR2 SYDVKM. Trimming shortened V by 5 bases and J by 5 bases, and 9 bases separated the two germline ends. The CDR3 has 12 residues. DNA of the CDR3: TGTGCCAGCAGTAAAGTAGGATATGGCTACACCTTC. It translates to CASSKVGYGYTF.

There are a few counts of this clonotype. A read error may account for a junction end that differs from germline. The rearrangement uses TRBV5-1 and TRBJ1-6; D is unclear. The CDR3 covers 17 residues. Germline V gives CDR1 SGHRS, CDR2 YFSETQ. For the CDR3, the DNA is TGCGCCAGCAGCTCCGGACTACTGTCCTCCCATAATTCACCCCTCCACTTT. Translated, it gives CASSSGLLSSHNSPLHF.

The chain recombines TRBV7-2 with TRBJ2-1; 8 nucleotides line up with TRBD2. The J segment lost 8 bases and the V segment lost 1 base, leaving 7 bases of the junction unmatched. Germline CDR1 is SGHTA and CDR2 is FQGNSA. The CDR3 runs 15 residues. The CDR3 nucleotides read TGTGCCAGCAGCTTAGTCCGGGAGGGCAACCATGAGCAGTTCTTC. Its protein product is CASSLVREGNHEQFF.

The CDR3 DNA reads as TGTGCCACCAGCAGAGACTACACCGGACTAGCGGTCGACGAGCAGTACTTC. This codes for CATSRDYTGLAVDEQYF. The rearrangement links TRBV15 to TRBJ2-5; 10 bases are a match to TRBD2. TRBJ2-7 matches the DNA end more closely, so the J call is doubtful. Germline assignment: CDR1 LNHNV and CDR2 YYDKDF (reference sequence). This CDR3 region has 17 residues.

The chain combines TRBV7-8 with TRBJ2-5; weak D call: TRBD2 (6 bases). The ends were cut back, 7 bases at V and 11 bases at J, with 23 bases in the middle. The CDR3 extends over 14 amino acids. Looked up from germline, CDR1 is SGHVS and CDR2 is FQNEAQ. CDR3 protein: CASKERAPMGEQYF. The CDR3 DNA reads TGTGCCAGCAAAGAGCGGGCCCCCATGGGGGAGCAGTACTTC.

The rearrangement joins TRBV12-3 or TRBV12-4 to TRBJ2-7, with a possible D match to TRBD1 (6 bases). The length of the CDR3 is 12 residues. The germline V and J ends were trimmed by 5 bases and 7 bases, with 12 bases remaining between them. The CDR3 DNA reads as TGTGCCAGCAGTCCAGACAGGTGTGAGCAGTACTTC. This codes for CASSPDRCEQYF.

This clonotype was recorded many times. The chain combines TRBV11-2 with TRBJ2-7, with D possibly being TRBD2 (6 bases). V lost 5 bases and J lost 0, with 11 bases in between. CDR3 length: 14 amino acids. The V gene's germline CDR1 is SGHAT and CDR2 FQNNGV. The CDR3: CASSNGGNSYEQYF. The DNA for the CDR3 is TGTGCCAGCAGCAATGGGGGGAACTCCTACGAGCAGTACTTC.

The gene calls are TRBV7-2 and TRBJ2-1, with 11 bases identical to TRBD2. CDR1 is SGHTA, CDR2 FQGNSA, per germline. J lost 6 bases, V lost 5 bases, and 9 bases had no gene match. This CDR3 is built from 16 residues. Written as DNA, the CDR3 is TGTGCCAGCAGCCCAGTGGGGACTAGCGGAGTCAATGAGCAGTTCTTC. The encoded protein is CASSPVGTSGVNEQFF.

The V call is TRBV18, the J call TRBJ2-5; D is ambiguous. The ends were cut back, 6 bases at V and 11 bases at J, with 25 bases in the middle. The CDR3 has 15 residues. The germline gives CDR1 KGHSH, CDR2 LQKENI. The CDR3 DNA reads as TGTGCCAGCTCCTCGCAAACGACTGGGTACAATGAGCAGTACTTC. It is translated as CASSSQTTGYNEQYF.

This sequence joins TRBV20-1 and TRBJ2-5; D not certain. The CDR3 contains 13 residues. Trimming left V 6 bases short and J 2 bases short, with 13 bases between. Germline V lookup: CDR1 DFQATT, CDR2 SNEGSKA (reference sequence). CDR3 sequence: CSARSDVQETQYF. The CDR3 DNA reads TGCAGTGCCCGCTCCGACGTTCAAGAGACCCAGTACTTC.

The chain joins TRBV10-3 to TRBJ1-1; TRBD1 agrees at 9 bases. The ends lost 5 bases at V and 4 bases at J; junction bases unmatched: 8. The germline gives CDR1 ENHRY, CDR2 SYGVKD. CDR3 length: 15 amino acids. The CDR3 DNA reads TGTGCCATCAGTTCCCGGGACAGGGACGGCACTGAAGCTTTCTTT. Translation: CAISSRDRDGTEAFF.

This chain links TRBV29-1 with TRBJ2-1, with 7 bases lining up with TRBD2. This CDR3 region has 11 residues. Germline assignment: CDR1 SQVTM and CDR2 ANQGSEA. V trimming: 7 bases; J trimming: 7 bases; junction bases outside the gene matches: 4. CDR3 coding DNA: TGCAGCGGAGGACTAGGGAATGAGCAGTTCTTC. Translating gives CSGGLGNEQFF.

V is TRBV12-3 or TRBV12-4 and J is TRBJ2-1; D unclear. The CDR3 contains 11 residues. V shed 10 bases and J shed 3 bases, with 7 bases lying between them. DNA of the CDR3: TGTGCCACCGGAAACTACAATGAGCAGTTCTTC. Protein sequence: CATGNYNEQFF.

The chain joins TRBV20-1 to TRBJ2-7; 9 bases fit TRBD2. The junction had 14 bases not matched to a gene; V was cut back by 7 bases and J by 7 bases. CDR3 length: 14 residues. Per germline, CDR1 DFQATT and CDR2 SNEGSKA (reference sequence). For the CDR3, the DNA is TGCAGTGTTATTAATAGCGGGAGATTTAATGAGCAGTACTTC. This translates into CSVINSGRFNEQYF.

The chain combines TRBV7-2 with TRBJ1-2; 9 bases are shared with TRBD1. The CDR3 contains 15 residues. With V trimmed by 5 bases and J by 7 bases, 11 bases remained unmatched. From germline, CDR1 is SGHTA and CDR2 FQGNSA. The CDR3 coding sequence is TGTGCCAGCAGCGGATGGGACAGGGATTCTTCTGGCTACACCTTC. This codes for CASSGWDRDSSGYTF. The whole variable domain, filled in from reference TRBV7-2 and TRBJ1-2, reads GAGVSQSPSNKVTEKGKDVELRCDPISGHTALYWYRQSLGQGLEFLIYFQGNSAPDKSGLPSDRFSAERTGGSVSTLTIQRTQQEDSAVYLCASSGWDRDSSGYTFGSGTRLTVV.

This rearrangement joins TRBV5-6 to TRBJ2-7; 7 bases match TRBD1. V was pared by 4 bases and J by 6 bases, with 13 bases of the junction left unmatched. The CDR3 totals 15 residues. Germline V gives CDR1 SGHDT, CDR2 YYEEEE. The CDR3 loop reads CASSHDRVLISEQYF. The CDR3 DNA follows: TGTGCCAGCAGCCACGACAGGGTCTTAATCTCCGAGCAGTACTTC.

This clonotype was detected only once. No conserved phenylalanine or tryptophan is present at the end of the CDR3, so a read error is the likely explanation. The chain uses TRBV7-3 and TRBJ2-7; D is unclear. Germline CDR1 SGHTA, CDR2 FQGTGA. The CDR3 totals 15 residues. V lost 1 base, J lost 0 bases, and 10 bases lay in between. CDR3 nucleotides: TGTGCCAGCAGCTTAAGAGACGGGCCCTCCTACGAGCAGTACCTC. The encoded protein is CASSLRDGPSYEQYL.

This clonotype was counted ten times or more. The chain combines TRBV5-1 with TRBJ2-3; TRBD1 might be the D (6 bases). The CDR3 has 14 residues. Germline values: CDR1 SGHRS, CDR2 YFSETQ. V was pared by 7 bases and J by 1 base, with 13 bases between. CDR3 residues: CASRIRTGTDTQYF. CDR3 nucleotides: TGCGCCAGCCGAATCCGGACAGGCACAGATACGCAGTATTTT.

The genes are TRBV7-2 and TRBJ1-4; 8 nucleotides align to TRBD1. V shed 5 bases and J 5 bases; nucleotides not matched to a gene: 7. CDR1 is SGHTA, CDR2 FQGNSA, per germline. CDR3 length: 15 amino acids. This CDR3 is CASSQGQGQNEKLFF. The CDR3 DNA is TGTGCCAGCAGCCAAGGACAGGGACAAAATGAAAAACTGTTTTTT.

The genes are TRBV7-6 and TRBJ2-4, with TRBD2 as a possible D gene (7 bases). The CDR3 loop spans 12 amino acids. Trimming took off 1 base at V and 12 bases at J, with 10 bases between the two ends. Germline V gene data show CDR1 as SGHVS and CDR2 as FNYEAQ. CDR3 protein: CASSLEAGAQYF. The CDR3 region has the DNA TGTGCCAGCAGCTTAGAGGCGGGGGCTCAGTACTTC.

The chain joins TRBV7-2 to TRBJ2-7; no definite D call. The CDR3 extends over 12 amino acids. V lost 4 bases to trimming and J lost 12 bases, with 16 bases between them. The germline V gene has CDR1 SGHTA and CDR2 FQGNSA. As DNA, the CDR3 is TGTGCCAGCAGCTCTACAAGGAGTCTTGCGTACTTC. Its protein product is CASSSTRSLAYF.

The chain is built from TRBV2 and TRBJ1-2; the D is unclear. Deletions cut 6 bases from V and 8 bases from J, with 16 bases between. Germline CDR1 reads SNHLY; CDR2 reads FYNNEI. This CDR3 comprises 13 residues. CDR3 protein: CASSDGPQGGYTF. CDR3 coding DNA: TGTGCCAGCAGCGACGGACCTCAAGGAGGCTACACCTTC.

The rearrangement uses TRBV7-9 and TRBJ1-6; D gene ambiguous. Germline values: CDR1 SEHNR, CDR2 FQNEAQ (reference sequence). This CDR3 region has 13 residues. V dropped 7 bases and J dropped 4 bases, with 8 bases sitting between them. DNA for the CDR3: TGTGCCAGCACTGGTGAATATAATTCACCCCTCCACTTT. As protein: CASTGEYNSPLHF.

The rearrangement uses TRBV7-9 and TRBJ1-2, with 12 bases aligning to TRBD1. Germline CDR1 reads SEHNR; CDR2 reads FQNEAQ (reference sequence). The ends lost 5 bases at V and 4 bases at J; junction bases unmatched: 5. The CDR3 contains 15 residues. In DNA form, the CDR3 reads TGTGCCAGCAGCGAGGGGACAGGGGGCAGCTATGGCTACACCTTC. Protein: CASSEGTGGSYGYTF. Variable domain in full (rest from reference TRBV7-9 and TRBJ1-2): DTGVSQNPRHKITKRGQNVTFRCDPISEHNRLYWYRQTLGQGPEFLTYFQNEAQLEKSRLLSDRFSAERPKGSFSTLEIQRTEQGDSAMYLCASSEGTGGSYGYTFGSGTRLTVV.

This clonotype was found once. The V and J genes are TRBV2 and TRBJ2-3; D possibly uses TRBD1 or TRBD2 (5 bases each). Germline V gene data show CDR1 as SNHLY and CDR2 as FYNNEI. The CDR3 extends over 14 amino acids. V shed 4 bases and J shed 4 bases, with 12 bases lying between them. The CDR3 region has the DNA TGTGCCAGCAGTGCCGGGGCAGTTGCAGATACGCAGTATTTT. Protein sequence: CASSAGAVADTQYF.